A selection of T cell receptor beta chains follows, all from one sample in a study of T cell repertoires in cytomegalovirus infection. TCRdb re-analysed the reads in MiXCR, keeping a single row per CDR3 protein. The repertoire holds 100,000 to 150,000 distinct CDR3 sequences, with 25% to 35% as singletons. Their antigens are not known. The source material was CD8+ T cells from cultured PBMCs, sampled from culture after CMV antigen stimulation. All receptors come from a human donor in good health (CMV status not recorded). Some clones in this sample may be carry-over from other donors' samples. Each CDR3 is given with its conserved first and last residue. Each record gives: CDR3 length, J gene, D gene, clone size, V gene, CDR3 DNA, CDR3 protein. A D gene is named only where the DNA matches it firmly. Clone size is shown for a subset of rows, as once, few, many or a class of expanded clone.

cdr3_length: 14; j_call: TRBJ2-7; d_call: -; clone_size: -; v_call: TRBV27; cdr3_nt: TGTGCCAGCAGTCCCCGTGGGGCTCGCCGCGAGCAGTACTTC; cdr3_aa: CASSPRGARREQYF
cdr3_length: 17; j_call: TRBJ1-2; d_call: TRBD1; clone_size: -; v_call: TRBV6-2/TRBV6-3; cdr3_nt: TGTGCCAGCTGTTTGACGCCAACAGGGGGCTCCGTCTATGGCTACACCTTC; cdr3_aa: CASCLTPTGGSVYGYTF
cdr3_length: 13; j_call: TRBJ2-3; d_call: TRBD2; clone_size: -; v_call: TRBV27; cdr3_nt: TGTGCCAGCAGTGTCGGACTAGGAGATACGCAGTATTTT; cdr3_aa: CASSVGLGDTQYF
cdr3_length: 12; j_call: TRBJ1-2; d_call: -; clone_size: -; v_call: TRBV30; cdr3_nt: TGTGCCTGGAGTGTACCAGGGCTTGGCTACACCTTC; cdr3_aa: CAWSVPGLGYTF
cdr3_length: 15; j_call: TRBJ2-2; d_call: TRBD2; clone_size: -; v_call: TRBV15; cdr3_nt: TGTGCCACCAGCGGACTAGCGGGGGTCACCGGGGAGCTGTTTTTT; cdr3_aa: CATSGLAGVTGELFF
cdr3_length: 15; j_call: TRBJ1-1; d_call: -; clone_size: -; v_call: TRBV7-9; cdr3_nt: TGTGCCAGCAGCTCACTACCGGCTATGAACACTGAAGCTTTCTTT; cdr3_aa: CASSSLPAMNTEAFF
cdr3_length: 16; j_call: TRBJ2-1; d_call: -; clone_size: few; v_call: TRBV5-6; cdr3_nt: TGTGCCAGCAGCTGGGGGGGCTCGAGCTCCTACAATGAGCAGTTCTTC; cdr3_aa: CASSWGGSSSYNEQFF
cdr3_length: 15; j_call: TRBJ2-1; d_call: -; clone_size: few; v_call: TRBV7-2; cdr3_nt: TGTGCCAGCAGCTTATTGTTAGGGGGGGGGAATGAGCAGTTCTTC; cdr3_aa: CASSLLLGGGNEQFF
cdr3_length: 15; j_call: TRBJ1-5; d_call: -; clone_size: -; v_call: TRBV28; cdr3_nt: TGTGCCAGCAGTAGCCCGCCGGGACATAATCAGCCCCAGCATTTT; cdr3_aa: CASSSPPGHNQPQHF
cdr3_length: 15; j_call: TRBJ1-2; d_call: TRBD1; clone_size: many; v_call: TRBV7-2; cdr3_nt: TGTGCCAGCAGCTTAGCCCCGGGACAGGGTAGTGGCTACACCTTC; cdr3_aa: CASSLAPGQGSGYTF
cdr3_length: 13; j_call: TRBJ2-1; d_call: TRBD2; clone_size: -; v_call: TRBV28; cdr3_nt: TGTGCCAGTTTAGCGGGACTGGGGGGGGAGCAGTTCTTC; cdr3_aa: CASLAGLGGEQFF
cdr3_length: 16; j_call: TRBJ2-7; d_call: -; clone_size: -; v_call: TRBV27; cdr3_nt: TGTGCCAGCAGTTTATCAGCAGGGGACAACTCCTACGAGCAGTACTTC; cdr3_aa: CASSLSAGDNSYEQYF
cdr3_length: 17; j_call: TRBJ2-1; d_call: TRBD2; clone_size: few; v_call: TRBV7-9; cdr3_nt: TGTGCCAGCAGCCCGCAACTAGCGGGGGTACCTACAAATGAGCAGTTCTTC; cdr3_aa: CASSPQLAGVPTNEQFF
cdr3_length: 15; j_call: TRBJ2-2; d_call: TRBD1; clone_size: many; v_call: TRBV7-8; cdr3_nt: TGTGCCAGCAGCTTCAGACAGGGGTACACCGGGGAGCTGTTTTTT; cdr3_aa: CASSFRQGYTGELFF
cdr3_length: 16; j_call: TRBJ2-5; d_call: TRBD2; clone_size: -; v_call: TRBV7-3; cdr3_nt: TGTGCCAGCAGCTCCCCGGGGACTAGCGGAGAAGAGACCCAGTACTTC; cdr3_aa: CASSSPGTSGEETQYF
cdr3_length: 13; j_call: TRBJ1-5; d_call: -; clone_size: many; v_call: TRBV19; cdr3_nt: TGTGCCAGTAGTATGTATCAACGCCAGCCCCAGCATTTT; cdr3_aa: CASSMYQRQPQHF
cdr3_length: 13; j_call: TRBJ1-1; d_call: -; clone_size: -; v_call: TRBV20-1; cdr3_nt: TGCAGTGCTAGGGTCCCGCGGATCACTGAAGCTTTCTTT; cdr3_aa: CSARVPRITEAFF
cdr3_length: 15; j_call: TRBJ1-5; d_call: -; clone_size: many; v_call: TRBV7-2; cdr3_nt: TGTGCCAGCAGCTTATCCGGCCATCTGAGCCAGCCCCAGCATTTT; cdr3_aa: CASSLSGHLSQPQHF
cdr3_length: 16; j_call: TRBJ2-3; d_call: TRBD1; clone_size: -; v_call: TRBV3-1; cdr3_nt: TGTGCCAGCAGCCCTCGGGACAGACTGAGAACAGATACGCAGTATTTT; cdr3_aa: CASSPRDRLRTDTQYF
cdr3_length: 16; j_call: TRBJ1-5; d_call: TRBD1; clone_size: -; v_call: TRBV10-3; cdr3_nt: TGTGCCATCAGTGAGTCCGACAGGGTGGTCAATCAGCCCCAGCATTTT; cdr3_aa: CAISESDRVVNQPQHF
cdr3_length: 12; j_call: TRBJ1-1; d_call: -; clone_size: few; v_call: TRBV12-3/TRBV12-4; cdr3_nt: TGTGCCAGCAGCAGTCCGGGCTCTGAAGCTTTCTTT; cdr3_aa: CASSSPGSEAFF
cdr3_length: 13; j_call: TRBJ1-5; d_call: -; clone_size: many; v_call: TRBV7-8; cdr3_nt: TGTGCCAGCAGCCGACAGGAAAATCAGCCCCAGCATTTT; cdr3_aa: CASSRQENQPQHF
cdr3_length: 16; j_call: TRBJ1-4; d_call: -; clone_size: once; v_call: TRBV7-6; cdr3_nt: TGTGCCAGCAGCCCCCCGGGCGCAGGGAGTAATGAAAAACTGTTTTTT; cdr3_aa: CASSPPGAGSNEKLFF
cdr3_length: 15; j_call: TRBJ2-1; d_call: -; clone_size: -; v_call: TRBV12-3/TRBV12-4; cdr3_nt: TGTGCCAGCAGTTTAGCTCCCGACAGGTACAATGAGCAGTTCTTC; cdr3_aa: CASSLAPDRYNEQFF
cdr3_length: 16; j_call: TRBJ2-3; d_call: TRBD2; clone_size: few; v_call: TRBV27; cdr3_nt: TGTGCCAGCAGTCCCCCGACTAGCGGGGCTTCAGATACGCAGTATTTT; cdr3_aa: CASSPPTSGASDTQYF
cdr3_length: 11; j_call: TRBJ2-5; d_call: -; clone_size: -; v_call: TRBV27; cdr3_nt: TGTGCCAGCAACCTCCAAGAGACCCAGTACTTC; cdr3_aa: CASNLQETQYF
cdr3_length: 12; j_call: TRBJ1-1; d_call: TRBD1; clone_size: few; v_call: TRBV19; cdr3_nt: TGTGCCAGTAGCCTGACAGGGGCTGAAGCTTTCTTT; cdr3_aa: CASSLTGAEAFF
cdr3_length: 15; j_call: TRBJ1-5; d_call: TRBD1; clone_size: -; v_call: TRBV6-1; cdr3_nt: TGTGCCAGCAGTGAAGCGGGACAGGGGTTGCAGCCCCAGCATTTT; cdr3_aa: CASSEAGQGLQPQHF
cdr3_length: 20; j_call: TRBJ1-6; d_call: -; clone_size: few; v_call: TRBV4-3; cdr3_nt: TGCGCCAGCAGCCAAGATAGTAGGACAGAGCGAATCTCCTATAATTCACCCCTCCACTTT; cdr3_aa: CASSQDSRTERISYNSPLHF
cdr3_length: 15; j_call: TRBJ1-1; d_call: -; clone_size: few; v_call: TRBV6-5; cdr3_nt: TGTGCCAGCAGTTACAGAGACAGCCGGGGCACTGAAGCTTTCTTT; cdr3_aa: CASSYRDSRGTEAFF
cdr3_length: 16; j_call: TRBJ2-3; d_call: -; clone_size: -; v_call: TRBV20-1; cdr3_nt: TGCAGTGCTAGACATCCCGTTCCCTACATCACAGATACGCAGTATTTT; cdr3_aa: CSARHPVPYITDTQYF
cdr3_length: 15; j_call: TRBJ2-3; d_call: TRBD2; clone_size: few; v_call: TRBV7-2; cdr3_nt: TGTGCCAGCAGGACTAGCGGGGGCGGGACAGATACGCAGTATTTT; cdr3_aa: CASRTSGGGTDTQYF
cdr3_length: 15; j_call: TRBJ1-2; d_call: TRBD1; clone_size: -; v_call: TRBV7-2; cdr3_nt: TGTGCCAGCAGCTTAGTTAGGGGGACAGGTTTTGGCTACACCTTC; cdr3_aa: CASSLVRGTGFGYTF
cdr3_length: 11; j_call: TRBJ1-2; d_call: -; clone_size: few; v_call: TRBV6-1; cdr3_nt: TGTGCCAGCATCTCGAGGGATGGCTACACCTTC; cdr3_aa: CASISRDGYTF
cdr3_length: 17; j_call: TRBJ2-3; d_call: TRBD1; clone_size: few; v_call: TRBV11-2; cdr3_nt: TGTGCCAGCAGCTCGGACAGGGGGGTATCTAGCACAGATACGCAGTATTTT; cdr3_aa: CASSSDRGVSSTDTQYF
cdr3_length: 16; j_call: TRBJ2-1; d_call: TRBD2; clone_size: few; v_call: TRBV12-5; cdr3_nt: TGTGCTAGTGGTTGGGTCGCGGGGGGGAACCACAATGAGCAGTTCTTC; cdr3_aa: CASGWVAGGNHNEQFF